The sequence of this T cell receptor (beta chain) was determined in a study of T cell clones after liver transplantation. About the study: In this trial, immunosuppression withdrawal was attempted within 2 years of liver transplant.

Worth noting for this clone: Its specificity is not known.

Overall study findings and caveats: Post-transplant time points were not standardized, so conclusions are preliminary. Circulating graft-donor-reactive CD4 TCRbeta sequences fell significantly post-transplant in 5 of 8 subjects.

Repertoires were generated with immunoSEQ multiplex PCR, while TCRdb's copy carries only in-frame clones and drops some. The table lists about 33,000 clones, 90% to 95% of them singletons. The length of the CDR3 is 8 residues. CDR1 is SQVTM and CDR2 is ANQGSEA in the germline V gene. Sample: CD8+ T cells from blood, taken 12 months after liver transplant. V and J are TRBV29-1 and TRBJ2-3; no clear D. The source of this sequence is a human patient who received a liver transplant. The graft donor may be the source of some T cells. The CDR3 protein is CGADTQYF. The DNA for the CDR3 is TGCGGTGCAGATACGCAGTATTTT.